This record concerns one T cell receptor beta chain sequence. The length of the CDR3 is 14 residues. V trimming: 7 bases; J trimming: 5 bases; junction bases outside the gene matches: 5. From germline, CDR1 is MNHNY and CDR2 SVGAGI (reference sequence). Generated by immunoSEQ multiplex PCR, the TCRdb table keeps only in-frame clones and is missing some. There are under 150,000 clones in the sample; about 89% occur only once, and roughly 3% lies in the top ten. The data originate from a study of control samples from healthy donors and cancer patients. The chain is built from TRBV6-6 and TRBJ1-5, with 10 bases matching TRBD1. Sequences were obtained from blood. This receptor was taken from a man aged 60 to 75 in good health. This CDR3 is CASTSGQGDQPQHF. The CDR3 bases are TGTGCCAGCACTTCCGGACAGGGGGATCAGCCCCAGCATTTT.